The TCR beta chain under discussion was sequenced for a study of blood T cell repertoires in COVID-19. Study information: T cells, B-cell-depleted T cells, or PBMCs supplied cDNA or gDNA.

This CDR3 has 15 amino acids. J was trimmed by 6 bases and V by 6 bases; bases with no gene match: 9. Germline V gene lookup returns CDR1 SGHTA and CDR2 FQGNSA. Clones were read by immunoSEQ multiplex PCR, and TCRdb kept only the in-frame ones, dropping some. This sample has roughly 140,000 clones; 84% occur once, and the top ten carry 1.6%. Across under 25 US areas, participants ranged in age from about 18 to 100 years. Exposed participants encountered a COVID-19 case during the 2 weeks preceding study entry. The receptor comes from a woman under 30 who had been exposed to COVID-19. The rearrangement links TRBV7-2 to TRBJ2-7; 12 bases map to TRBD2. The specimen sequenced was PBMCs or T cells enriched from blood (not recorded which). The DNA for the CDR3 is TGTGCCAGCAGTACACTAGCGGGAGGCCACGGCGAGCAGTACTTC. Amino acids: CASSTLAGGHGEQYF.